The present T cell receptor (beta chain) was sequenced within a study of shared clonotypes between healthy human individuals. Study-wide results and limits: Despite large depth, sorted-subset datasets appeared incompletely sequenced.

TCRdb's copy holds only in-frame clones and misses some; the assay was immunoSEQ multiplex PCR. The sample yields 2 million to 2.5 million clones, 85% to 95% seen once. In its sample, this clone was seen once. Its antigen is not known. J gave up 6 bases and V 1 base, and 9 bases lay outside the gene matches. The CDR3 loop spans 15 amino acids. CDR1 LGHNA and CDR2 YNFKEQ come from the germline V gene. The sample was naive CD4+ T cells from PBMCs. Subset reported: CD45RA+ positively selected. This chain uses TRBV4-2 with TRBJ2-7, with 7 bases fitting TRBD1. This receptor was taken from a man aged 18 to 30 in good health. Some clones in this sample may be carry-over from other donors' samples. CDR3 coding DNA: TGTGCCAGCAGCCAAGCCGGGACAGTCTATCGCGAGCAGTACTTC. Its protein is CASSQAGTVYREQYF.